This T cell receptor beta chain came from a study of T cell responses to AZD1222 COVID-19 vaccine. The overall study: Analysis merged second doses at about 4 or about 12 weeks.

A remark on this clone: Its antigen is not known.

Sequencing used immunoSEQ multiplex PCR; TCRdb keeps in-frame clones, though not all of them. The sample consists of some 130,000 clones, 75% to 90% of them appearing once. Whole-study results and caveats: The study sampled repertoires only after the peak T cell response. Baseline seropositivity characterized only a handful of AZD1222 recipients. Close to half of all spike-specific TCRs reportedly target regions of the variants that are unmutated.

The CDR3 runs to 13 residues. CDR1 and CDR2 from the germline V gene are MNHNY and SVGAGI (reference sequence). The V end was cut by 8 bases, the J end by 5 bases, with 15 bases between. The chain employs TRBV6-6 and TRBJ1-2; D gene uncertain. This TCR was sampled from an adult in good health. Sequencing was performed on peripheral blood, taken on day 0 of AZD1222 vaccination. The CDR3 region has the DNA TGTGCCAGCGAGGGATCCTCGGGGTATGGCTACACCTTC. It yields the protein CASEGSSGYGYTF.